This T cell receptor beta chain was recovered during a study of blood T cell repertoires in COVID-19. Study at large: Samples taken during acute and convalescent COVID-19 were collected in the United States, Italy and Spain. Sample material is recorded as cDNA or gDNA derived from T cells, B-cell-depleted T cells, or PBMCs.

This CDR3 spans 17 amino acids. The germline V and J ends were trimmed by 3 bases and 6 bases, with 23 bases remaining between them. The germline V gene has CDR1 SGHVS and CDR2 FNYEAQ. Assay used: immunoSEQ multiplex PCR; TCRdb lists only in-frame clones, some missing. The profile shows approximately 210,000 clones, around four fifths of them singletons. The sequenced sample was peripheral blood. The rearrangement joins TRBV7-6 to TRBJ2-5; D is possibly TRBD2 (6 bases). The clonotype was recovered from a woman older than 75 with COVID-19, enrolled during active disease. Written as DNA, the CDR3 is TGTGCCAGCAGCTTGGGACTCGGAGGGCCTGATATGCAGACCCAGTACTTC. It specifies CASSLGLGGPDMQTQYF. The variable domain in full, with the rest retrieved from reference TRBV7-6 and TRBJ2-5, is GAGVSQSPRYKVTKRGQDVALRCDPISGHVSLYWYRQALGQGPEFLTYFNYEAQQDKSGLPNDRFSAERPEGSISTLTIQRTEQRDSAMYRCASSLGLGGPDMQTQYFGPGTRLLVL.